This TCR beta chain was sequenced for a study of OX40 agonist ivuxolimab in advanced cancers. Notes on the research overall: Ivuxolimab was an agonistic, fully human IgG2 monoclonal antibody directed against OX40 (CD134), a costimulatory receptor. A male proportion of roughly 80% and a mean age of approximately 58 years, ranging from roughly 20 to 80, were recorded for the dose-escalation cohort. Intravenous ivuxolimab was administered to patients every 2 weeks at six dose levels: 0.01, 0.1, 0.3, 1.5, 3 and 10 mg/kg. The paper describes the monotherapy dose-escalation part (N = 52 patients) of the phase I trial of ivuxolimab. Prior anti-PD-1, anti-PD-L1 or anti-CTLA-4 therapy was permitted, and 40% of dose-escalation patients had received checkpoint inhibitors. Peripheral TCRbeta sequencing was intended to test whether TCR sequence diversity was altered and clonal T-cell expansion was caused by ivuxolimab. Partial responses occurred in three dose-escalation patients: two with cutaneous melanoma and one with hepatocellular carcinoma. Among the roughly 50 dose-escalation patients, some 20 had hepatocellular carcinoma, roughly 15 melanoma, 9 renal cell carcinoma and 9 head and neck cancer.

Comment on this clone: It lacks a known antigen. Base qualities were left out, and no much larger clone turns up one base away.

To sequence the TCRbeta CDR3 region, genomic DNA was isolated from the sorted cells. TCRbeta CDR3 regions were sequenced using the immunoSEQ Assay. In TCRdb, the immuneACCESS table is reduced to in-frame sequences with V and J assigned. These tables do not hold every clone; where another copy was compared, an unresolved V gene accounts for under half, and the others remain unexplained. The sample contains around 23,000 clones, over 75% of them found a single time. The ten biggest clones cover approximately 15% of the sample. Patients with autoimmune disease history or receiving systemic immunosuppression were excluded from the trial. Peripheral blood for TCR sequencing was drawn from every dose cohort at baseline, at cycle 4 day 1 and at cycle 7 day 1. Samples came from an open-label, multicenter, first-in-human phase I dose-escalation trial of ivuxolimab. Adults with locally advanced or metastatic melanoma, renal cell, hepatocellular, or head and neck squamous cell carcinoma were enrolled in the trial. CD4+ and CD8+ T cells were sorted separately from peripheral blood before TCR sequencing.

From cysteine to phenylalanine, the CDR3 is 14 amino acids long. Solely the CDR3 DNA is kept, with 42 bases framed from the first base. V and J lose 0 bases and 7 bases, and a span of 12 bases separates them. Sequences MNHNY (CDR1) and SVGAGI (CDR2) are obtained from the germline V gene (reference sequence). What the study reported, not specific to this receptor: In the 0.1-3.0 mg/kg groups, partial responders were among the patients with the lowest normalized peripheral clonal expansion, particularly in CD8+ T cells. Low levels of normalized T-cell clonal expansion were also seen in some patients who did not respond. After ivuxolimab, expanded clones were on average more numerous among CD8+ T cells than among CD4+ T cells. The antigen specificity of the clonally expanded peripheral T cells was not determined. At doses of 0.1 to 3.0 mg/kg, clonal expansion of both CD4+ and CD8+ T cells in blood was seen between baseline and week 6.

This receptor was identified in an adult with an advanced solid tumor such as melanoma, head and neck, liver or kidney cancer. The input for sequencing was CD4+ or CD8+ T cells sorted from blood, taken in a trial of the OX40 agonist ivuxolimab. The chain uses TRBV6-6 and TRBJ1-2; no D gene call is confident. The sequenced DNA: TGTGCCAGCAGTTACTCGGGAGGGATTGTTGGCTACACCTTC. Its translation reads: CASSYSGGIVGYTF.